These T cell receptor beta chains were read from a single sample in a study of blood T cells in healthy people across ages. A single record per CDR3 protein comes from TCRdb applying MiXCR to the 5' RACE reads. The repertoire holds more than 450,000 distinct CDR3 sequences, with about 27% as singletons. The same data also went into a second study, on T cells of mothers and their children.

Sequencing was performed on blood. These receptors all stem from a boy between 2 and 10 years old in good health. Both conserved end residues are trimmed from each CDR3. The D gene is left open where the match is weak. Not every row has a clone size; where given, it reads once, few, many or a size class.

clone_size | v_call | d_call | cdr3_aa
few | TRBV24-1 | NA | ATSGTGFTDTQY
few | TRBV4-1 | TRBD1 | ASSRPGQRYGYT
NA | TRBV20-1 | TRBD2 | SARSSGSREGYEQY
many | TRBV20-1 | NA | SASGEKETQY
few | TRBV7-8 | NA | ASSLGGTAYGYT
few | TRBV20-1 | TRBD2 | SAKTSGGYNEQF
NA | TRBV7-2 | TRBD2 | ASSGTSGSEQY
NA | TRBV5-1 | TRBD1 | ASALGGGQTNSPLH
NA | TRBV10-3 | TRBD2 | AISERRLAGGYEQY
NA | TRBV10-1 | TRBD2 | ASSESASGEPYEQY
NA | TRBV5-6 | TRBD1 | ASSGRGLGANVLT
NA | TRBV3-1 | NA | ASSQEWRGSAQY
NA | TRBV4-3 | NA | ASSQDQGTGNTIY
NA | TRBV4-3 | NA | ASSRLAESINNEQF
few | TRBV30 | NA | AWSKGHYNEQF
NA | TRBV20-1 | TRBD2 | SARDPTSGATEQF
NA | TRBV19 | NA | ASTIDGELF
once | TRBV20-1 | NA | SARGQGGGGANVLT
few | TRBV9 | TRBD2 | ASSVGLAGVNTGELF
NA | TRBV6-1 | TRBD1 | ATYQSVFHGTGMNTEAF
few | TRBV11-2 | TRBD2 | ASSLGRGRGSGANVLT
many | TRBV25-1 | NA | ASSEFTDSSQETQY
NA | TRBV6-2/TRBV6-3 | NA | ASSYSPDSHQPQH
few | TRBV20-1 | NA | SARDIRRDLVHEQY
NA | TRBV5-1 | NA | ASSFSPGFGEQF
NA | TRBV7-2 | NA | ASRKTRGNTGELF